Below, 4 T cell receptor beta chains from the same sample are listed, as sequenced in a study of control samples from healthy donors and cancer patients. The table came from immunoSEQ multiplex PCR; TCRdb's copy has only in-frame clones and leaves some out. Of around 26,000 clones listed, more than 75% are singletons. Input material: PBMCs. The receptors derive from a man aged 60 to 75 with colorectal cancer.

The genes are TRBV9 and TRBJ2-3, with 8 bases lining up with TRBD2. Unmatched junction bases numbered 8, after V lost 4 bases and J lost 1 base. CDR3 size: 16 residues. From germline, CDR1 is SGDLS and CDR2 YYNGEE. The CDR3 DNA reads as TGTGCCAGCAGCCCAGACGGACTAGCAGGCACAGATACGCAGTATTTT. This translates into CASSPDGLAGTDTQYF.

The chain recombines TRBV5-4 with TRBJ1-4; D not certain. The CDR3 sequence is 15 residues long. In germline, CDR1 is SGHNT, CDR2 YYREEE (reference sequence). Trimming stripped 0 bases from V and 6 bases from J, with 12 bases between. The CDR3 DNA reads as TGTGCCAGCAGCTTGGTAGTGGGAAAGGATGAAAAACTGTTTTTT. Translating gives CASSLVVGKDEKLFF.

The J gene is TRBJ1-1, the V gene TRBV6-2 or TRBV6-3, with 9 bases identical to TRBD1. The ends lost 5 bases at V and 6 bases at J; junction bases unmatched: 10. CDR3 size: 15 residues. Germline V lookup: CDR1 MNHEY, CDR2 SVGEGT. CDR3 nucleotide sequence: TGTGCCAGCAGTGATGGACAGGGGAGATTCGCTGAAGCTTTCTTT. Translation: CASSDGQGRFAEAFF.

This clone was detected only once. This sequence joins TRBV25-1 and TRBJ1-1; no clear D. V lost 1 base and J 1 base, leaving 10 bases between the germline ends. Looked up from germline, CDR1 is MGHDK and CDR2 is SYGVNS. This CDR3 is built from 15 residues. The DNA of the CDR3 is TGTGCCAGCAGTGAATTGGGTGACGGGAACACTGAAGCTTTCTTT. It yields the protein CASSELGDGNTEAFF. The variable domain in full, with the rest retrieved from reference TRBV25-1 and TRBJ1-1, is EADIYQTPRYLVIGTGKKITLECSQTMGHDKMYWYQQDPGMELHLIHYSYGVNSTEKGDLSSESTVSRIRTEHFPLTLESARPSHTSQYLCASSELGDGNTEAFFGQGTRLTVV.